Listed here is a single T cell receptor (beta chain). Its specificity is unknown. This record comes from a study of Tregs in tolerant kidney transplant recipients. Profiling relied on immunoSEQ multiplex PCR, and the TCRdb table lists in-frame clones only, not all of them. This sample carries about 240,000 clones, about 80% of them seen once, and the ten largest clones take under 0.65%. This CDR3 contains 14 residues. Trimming stripped 2 bases from V and 4 bases from J, with 11 bases between. CDR1 is SGHDN, CDR2 FVKESK, per germline. Study results and limitations: Validation in larger populations is needed because few patients were studied. Biological reproducibility was not directly addressed, but technical replication error appeared minimal.

Thawed PBMCs were FACS-sorted into unstimulated CD4+CD25+CD127- regulatory T cells, CD4+CD25- non-regulatory cells, CD4 and CD8 cells. Input material: CD4+ T cells from blood. The chain joins TRBV14 to TRBJ1-2; D might be TRBD1 (5 bases). This sequence originates from a human donor in good health. Here the CDR3 DNA reads TGTGCCAGCAGCCAATGGGACGACGGCTATGGCTACACCTTC. This codes for CASSQWDDGYGYTF.